This entry is about one TCR beta chain. Its antigen is still unknown. Data came from immunoSEQ multiplex PCR; TCRdb stores just in-frame clones and leaves some out. The sample lists over 50,000 clones; about 89% were seen once. Time point described: cycle 4 day 1 (C4D1), after 6 weeks of nivolumab. Autologous stem cell transplantation was followed by relapse in every patient, and brentuximab vedotin exposure varied. The data originate from a study of PD-1 blockade in classical Hodgkin lymphoma. Trimming removed 4 bases at V and 3 bases at J, with 9 bases between. The CDR3 is made up of 14 amino acids. The germline V gene has CDR1 MNHNS and CDR2 SASEGT. Study conclusions and caveats: TCR diversity in CD4+, not CD8+, cells rose significantly by C4D1. Lower baseline TCR diversity was reported for newly diagnosed patients than for healthy donors.

The rearrangement links TRBV6-1 to TRBJ2-2; no clear D gene. This material consisted of peripheral blood mononuclear cells (PBMCs), taken before the fourth cycle of nivolumab. The source of this sequence is a human donor with classical Hodgkin lymphoma. The CDR3, as DNA: TGTGCCAGCAGTGGCATTCAGCACACCGGGGAGCTGTTTTTT. This codes for CASSGIQHTGELFF.